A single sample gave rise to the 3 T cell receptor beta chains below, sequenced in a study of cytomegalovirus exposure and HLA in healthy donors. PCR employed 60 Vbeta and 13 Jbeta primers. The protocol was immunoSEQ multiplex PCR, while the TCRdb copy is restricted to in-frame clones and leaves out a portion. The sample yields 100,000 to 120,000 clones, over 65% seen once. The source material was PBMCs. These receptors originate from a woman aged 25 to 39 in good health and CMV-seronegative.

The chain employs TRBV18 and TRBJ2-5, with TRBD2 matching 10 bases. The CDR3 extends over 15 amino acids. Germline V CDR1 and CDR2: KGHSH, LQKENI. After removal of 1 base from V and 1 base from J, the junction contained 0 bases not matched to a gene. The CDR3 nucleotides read TGTGCCAGCTCACCACTAGCGGGGGGCCAAGAGACCCAGTACTTC. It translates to CASSPLAGGQETQYF.

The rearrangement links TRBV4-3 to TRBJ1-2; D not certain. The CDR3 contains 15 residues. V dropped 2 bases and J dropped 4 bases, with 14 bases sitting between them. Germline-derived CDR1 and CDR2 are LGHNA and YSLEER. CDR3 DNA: TGCGCCAGCAGCCAAACTTCATCGCCGGTCTATGGCTACACCTTC. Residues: CASSQTSSPVYGYTF.

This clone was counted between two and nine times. The chain's CDR3 is CASSFTATNEKLFF. The CDR3 nucleotides read TGTGCCAGCAGCTTCACAGCAACTAATGAAAAACTGTTTTTT. This rearrangement joins TRBV7-9 to TRBJ1-4; D remains unclear. Trimming shortened V by 3 bases and J by 0 bases, and 5 bases separated the two germline ends. CDR1 and CDR2 from the germline V gene are SEHNR and FQNEAQ (reference sequence). This CDR3 is 14 amino acids long.